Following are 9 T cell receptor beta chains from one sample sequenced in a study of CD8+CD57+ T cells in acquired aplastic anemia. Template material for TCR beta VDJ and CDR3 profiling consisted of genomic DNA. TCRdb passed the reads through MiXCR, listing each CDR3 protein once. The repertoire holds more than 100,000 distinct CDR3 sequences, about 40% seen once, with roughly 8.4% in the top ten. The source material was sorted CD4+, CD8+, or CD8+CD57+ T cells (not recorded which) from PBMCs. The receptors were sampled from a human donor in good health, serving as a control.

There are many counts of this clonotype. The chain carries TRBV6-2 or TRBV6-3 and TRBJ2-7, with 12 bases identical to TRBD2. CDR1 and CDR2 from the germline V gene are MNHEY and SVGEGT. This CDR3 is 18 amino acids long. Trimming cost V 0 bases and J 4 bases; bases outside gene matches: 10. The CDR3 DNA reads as TGTGCCAGCAGTTACTCACTAGCGGGGGGACATCAAATATACGAGCAGTACTTC. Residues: CASSYSLAGGHQIYEQYF.

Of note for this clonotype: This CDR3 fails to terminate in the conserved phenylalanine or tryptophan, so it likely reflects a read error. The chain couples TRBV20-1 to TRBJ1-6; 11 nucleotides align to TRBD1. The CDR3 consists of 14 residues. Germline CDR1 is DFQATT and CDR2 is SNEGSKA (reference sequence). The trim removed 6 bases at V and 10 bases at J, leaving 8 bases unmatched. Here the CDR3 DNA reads TGCAGTGCGGATGGACAGGGGGCAAACTCACCCCTCCACCTT. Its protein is CSADGQGANSPLHL.

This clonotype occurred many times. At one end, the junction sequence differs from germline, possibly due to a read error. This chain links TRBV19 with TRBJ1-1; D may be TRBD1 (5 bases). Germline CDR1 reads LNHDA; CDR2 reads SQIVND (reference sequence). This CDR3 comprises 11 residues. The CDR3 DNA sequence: TGTGCCAGTAGTCGGGAGGGGAGAGCTATCTTT. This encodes CASSREGRAIF.

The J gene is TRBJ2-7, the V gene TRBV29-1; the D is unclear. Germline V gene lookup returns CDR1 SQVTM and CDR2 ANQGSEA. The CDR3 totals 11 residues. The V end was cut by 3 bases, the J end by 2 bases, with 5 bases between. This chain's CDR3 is CSVEWAYEQYF. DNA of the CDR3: TGCAGCGTTGAGTGGGCCTACGAGCAGTACTTC.

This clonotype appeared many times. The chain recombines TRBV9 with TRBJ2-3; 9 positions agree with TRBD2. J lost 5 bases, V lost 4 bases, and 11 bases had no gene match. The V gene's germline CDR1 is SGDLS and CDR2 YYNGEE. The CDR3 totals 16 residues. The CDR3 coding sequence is TGTGCCAGCAGCCCAGAATCTAGCGGGATCAGAGATACGCAGTATTTT. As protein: CASSPESSGIRDTQYF.

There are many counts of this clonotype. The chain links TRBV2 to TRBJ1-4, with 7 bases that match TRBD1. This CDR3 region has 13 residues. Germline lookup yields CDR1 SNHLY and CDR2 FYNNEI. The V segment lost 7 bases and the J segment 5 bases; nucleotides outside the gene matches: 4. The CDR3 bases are TGTGCCAGCACCGGGACAGTAAATGAAAAACTGTTTTTT. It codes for CASTGTVNEKLFF. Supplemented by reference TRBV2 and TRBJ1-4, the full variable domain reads EPEVTQTPSHQVTQMGQEVILRCVPISNHLYFYWYRQILGQKVEFLVSFYNNEISEKSEIFDDQFSVERPDGSNFTLKIRSTKLEDSAMYFCASTGTVNEKLFFGSGTQLSVL.

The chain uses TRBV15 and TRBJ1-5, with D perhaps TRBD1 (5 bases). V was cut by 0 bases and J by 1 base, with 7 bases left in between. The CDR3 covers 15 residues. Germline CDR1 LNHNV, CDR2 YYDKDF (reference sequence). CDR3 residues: CATSRDGQSNQPQHF. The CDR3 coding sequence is TGTGCCACCAGCAGAGACGGACAAAGCAATCAGCCCCAGCATTTT.

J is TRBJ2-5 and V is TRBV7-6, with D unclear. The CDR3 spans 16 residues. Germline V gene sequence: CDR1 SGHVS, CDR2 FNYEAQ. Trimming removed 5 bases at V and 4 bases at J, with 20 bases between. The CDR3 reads CASSRPSGFSLETQYF. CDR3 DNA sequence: TGTGCCAGCAGCCGCCCCAGTGGGTTCAGTTTAGAGACCCAGTACTTC.

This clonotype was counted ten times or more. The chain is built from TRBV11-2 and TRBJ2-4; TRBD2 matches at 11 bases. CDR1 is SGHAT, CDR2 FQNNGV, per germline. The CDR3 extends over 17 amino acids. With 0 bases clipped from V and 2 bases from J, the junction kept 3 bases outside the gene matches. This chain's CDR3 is CASSLDSGRATKNIQYF. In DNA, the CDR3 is TGTGCCAGCAGCTTAGATAGCGGGAGGGCGACCAAAAACATTCAGTACTTC.